Listed below are T cell receptor beta chains from one sample, sequenced in a study of blood T cell repertoires in COVID-19. Generated by immunoSEQ multiplex PCR, the TCRdb table keeps only in-frame clones and is missing some. Among about 47,000 clones listed, more than 75% were seen once. The sequenced sample was peripheral blood. All receptors come from a human donor with acute or convalescent COVID-19. The donor label of this sample is uncertain. CDR3s include the opening cysteine and the closing phenylalanine or tryptophan. Fields, in order: J gene, V gene, D gene, clone size, CDR3 DNA, CDR3 protein. D genes are given only for firm matches. Clone size is given for some rows only: seen once, a few or many times, or a class if the clone is expanded.

TRBJ1-5 TRBV21-1 - - TGTGCCAGCAGTCCCAGGCGGGAAGGCCCCCAGCATTTT CASSPRREGPQHF
TRBJ1-1 TRBV6-1 TRBD1 - TGTGCCAGCAGTGAATACAGGGGTACTGAAGCTTTCTTT CASSEYRGTEAFF
TRBJ1-4 TRBV5-1 - - TGCGCCAGCAGCTTGGGGCAGGGGAGTGAAAAACTGTTTTTT CASSLGQGSEKLFF
TRBJ1-5 TRBV19 - few TGTGCCAGTAGTAGAACAGGTGTAAACAATCAGCCCCAGCATTTT CASSRTGVNNQPQHF
TRBJ1-5 TRBV19 - - TGTGCCAGTAGTATGCCTGGGGGCTGGCAGCCCCAGCATTTT CASSMPGGWQPQHF
TRBJ1-1 TRBV21-1 - - TGTGCCAGCTGGGGGAGGGCGCGCACTGAAGCTTTCTTT CASWGRARTEAFF
TRBJ1-6 TRBV6-1 - few TGTGCCAGCAGTGAACGAGCAGGGATTAATTCACCCCTCCACTTT CASSERAGINSPLHF
TRBJ2-2 TRBV19 - - TGTGCCAGTAGTATCACGGGAGTTGGCGGGGAGCTGTTTTTT CASSITGVGGELFF
TRBJ2-2 TRBV19 TRBD1 - TGTGCCAGTACCCGGGACAGTAGCACCGGGGAGCTGTTTTTT CASTRDSSTGELFF
TRBJ2-5 TRBV7-9 - - TGTGCCAGCAGCTTCGTGGGAGCCCTAGATCCCCAGTACTTC CASSFVGALDPQYF
TRBJ2-1 TRBV7-2 TRBD2 once TGTGCCAGCAGCGAAACTAGCGGGGGTAACAATGAGCAGTTCTTC CASSETSGGNNEQFF
TRBJ2-2 TRBV7-8 TRBD1 - TGTGCCAGCAGCATCCGGGACAGGGAGATCGGGGAGCTGTTTTTT CASSIRDREIGELFF
TRBJ2-1 TRBV2 TRBD1 - TGTGCCAGCAAGGACAGGGGCTCCTACAATGAGCAGTTCTTC CASKDRGSYNEQFF
TRBJ1-2 TRBV2 - - TGTGCCAGCAGTGAAAGACAGGCCTCTAACTATGGCTACACCTTC CASSERQASNYGYTF
TRBJ1-1 TRBV5-8 - - TGTGCCAGCAGCTTGGAAAGGCAGGACACTGAAGCTTTCTTT CASSLERQDTEAFF
TRBJ1-1 TRBV10-3 - few TGTGCCATCAGTGAGAAAGCTTTGAACACTGAAGCTTTCTTT CAISEKALNTEAFF
TRBJ1-5 TRBV19 - once TGTGCCAGTAGTTCTCCAGGGGAACAGCCCCAGCATTTT CASSSPGEQPQHF
TRBJ1-2 TRBV11-2 - - TGTGCCAGCAGCTTAGGAGGCAACTATGGCTACACCTTC CASSLGGNYGYTF
TRBJ2-1 TRBV19 TRBD2 few TGTGCCAGTAGTACCAGCGGGAAGGGTGGGCCCGATGAGCAGTTCTTC CASSTSGKGGPDEQFF
TRBJ2-1 TRBV4-1 TRBD1 - TGCGCCAGCAGCCGGGGGGACAGGGGCTTTTACAATGAGCAGTTCTTC CASSRGDRGFYNEQFF
TRBJ1-5 TRBV19 - - TGTGCCAGTAGTTCAGGACAATTTAACGGACAGCCCCAGCATTTT CASSSGQFNGQPQHF
TRBJ2-2 TRBV6-2/TRBV6-3 - - TGTGCCAGCAGTTCTCGGGACAACCGTTACTTGATCACCGGGGAGCTGTTTTTT CASSSRDNRYLITGELFF
TRBJ1-2 TRBV6-2/TRBV6-3 - few TGTGCCAGCAGCAGTACCGGGGTGAGTGGCTACACCTTC CASSSTGVSGYTF
TRBJ2-5 TRBV5-1 TRBD1 - TGCGCCAGCAGCAGGACCTCGACAGGGGTAGGCCAAGAGACCCAGTACTTC CASSRTSTGVGQETQYF
TRBJ1-5 TRBV27 - - TGTGCCAGCAGGCCCCCAGGGCCCAATCAGCCCCAGCATTTT CASRPPGPNQPQHF
TRBJ1-2 TRBV12-3/TRBV12-4 - - TGTGCCAGCAGTCAGGACATAAGCAATGGCTACACCTTC CASSQDISNGYTF
TRBJ1-1 TRBV19 - once TGTGCCAGTAGTTTGGAGGGAATGAACACTGAAGCTTTCTTT CASSLEGMNTEAFF
TRBJ2-3 TRBV7-2 - - TGTGCCAGCAGCTCCCAGGATACGCAGTATTTT CASSSQDTQYF
TRBJ1-2 TRBV20-1 TRBD1 - TGCAGTGCTAGTATCCAGGGGGCGGGAGGCTACACCTTC CSASIQGAGGYTF
TRBJ1-2 TRBV28 - - TGTGCCAGCAGGGGTGCACAGGTCCGGAACTATGGCTACACCTTC CASRGAQVRNYGYTF
TRBJ2-7 TRBV29-1 TRBD1 - TGCAGCGTAGCCTCCGGGACAGGGTCCTACGAGCAGTACTTC CSVASGTGSYEQYF
TRBJ2-3 TRBV7-9 TRBD1 - TGTGCCAGCAGCACGGGACAGGGGGCAGATACGCAGTATTTT CASSTGQGADTQYF
TRBJ1-4 TRBV6-5 TRBD1 - TGTGCCAGCAGTCGGGGACAGCCGAATGAAAAACTGTTTTTT CASSRGQPNEKLFF
TRBJ1-5 TRBV19 - few TGTGCCAGTAGCATCTCCGGTAGCAATCAGCCCCAGCATTTT CASSISGSNQPQHF
TRBJ1-5 TRBV5-4 TRBD1 - TGTGCCAGCAGCATGGGGACAGGGAGAAATCAGCCCCAGCATTTT CASSMGTGRNQPQHF
TRBJ1-1 TRBV28 - - TGTGCCAGCAGTACAACACCGAACACTGAAGCTTTCTTT CASSTTPNTEAFF
TRBJ1-2 TRBV5-1 TRBD1 - TGCGCCAGCAGCAGGACAGGGGGCTCATCTAACTATGGCTACACCTTC CASSRTGGSSNYGYTF
TRBJ1-5 TRBV29-1 - few TGCAGCGTTGGAGACTTCAATCAGCCCCAGCATTTT CSVGDFNQPQHF
TRBJ1-2 TRBV27 - - TGTGCCAGCAGTCCGGGGGGAAACTATGGCTACACCTTC CASSPGGNYGYTF
TRBJ1-4 TRBV6-5 - - TGTGCCAGCAGCGTAACTGCAACTAATGAAAAACTGTTTTTT CASSVTATNEKLFF
TRBJ1-4 TRBV9 - - TGTGCCAGCAGCGCTGGACAGCTGTCAGCCGCTAATGAAAAACTGTTTTTT CASSAGQLSAANEKLFF
TRBJ1-3 TRBV6-5 - - TGTGCCCGCCTGACACAGGGAAGAGGAAACACCATATATTTT CARLTQGRGNTIYF
TRBJ2-1 TRBV7-6 - - TGTGCCAGCAGCTTAGATACTAGAAATGAGCAGTTCTTC CASSLDTRNEQFF
TRBJ1-2 TRBV28 - - TGTGCCAGCAGAACTACAGGGCTCAACTATGGCTACACCTTC CASRTTGLNYGYTF
TRBJ2-1 TRBV7-2 TRBD2 - TGTGCCAGCAGCTTACGACTAGCGGGAGGCAATGAGCAGTTCTTC CASSLRLAGGNEQFF
TRBJ1-2 TRBV12-5 TRBD1 - TGTGCTAGTGGTTTGGGTCTTAGGGGGCGCGTAGGTAGCTACACCTTC CASGLGLRGRVGSYTF
TRBJ1-3 TRBV7-6 - - TGTGCCAGCAGCTTACAGGGAGGAGCGGGAAACACCATATATTTT CASSLQGGAGNTIYF
TRBJ1-1 TRBV10-3 - - TGTGCCATCAGTCAATCCTTCGTGCGGGTGGACACTGAAGCTTTCTTT CAISQSFVRVDTEAFF
TRBJ2-5 TRBV30 - - TGTGCCTGGAGTGGGAAAGAGAGGGCCCGGGAGACCCAGTACTTC CAWSGKERARETQYF
TRBJ2-6 TRBV4-3 TRBD2 - TGCGCCAGCAGCCAAGGGATGTTAAGCGGGAGTCTCTCTGGGGCCAACGTCCTGACTTTC CASSQGMLSGSLSGANVLTF
TRBJ2-1 TRBV24-1 TRBD1 - TGTGCCACCATGCGACAGGGTGACTCCTACAATGAGCAGTTCTTC CATMRQGDSYNEQFF
TRBJ1-2 TRBV12-3/TRBV12-4 - few TGTGCCAGCACTAACACAGGGACCGGCTACACCTTC CASTNTGTGYTF
TRBJ2-1 TRBV27 TRBD2 - TGTGCCAGCAGTCCCCACTGGGGGGGGTCCTACAATGAGCAGTTCTTC CASSPHWGGSYNEQFF
TRBJ1-2 TRBV19 - - TGTGCCAGTAGTATATTCGAACAGCCCGTAGGATATGGCTACACCTTC CASSIFEQPVGYGYTF